This entry concerns a single TCR beta chain. Its antigen is still unknown. A much larger clone differs from this one at a single base, so this may be a read error. The V gene's germline CDR1 is MNHEY and CDR2 SVGAGI. Deletions cut 4 bases from V and 1 base from J, with 5 bases between. The length of the CDR3 is 13 residues. The sample originates from a study of response to subunit inactivated influenza vaccine. Whole-study findings and limits: There was a suggestion from the authors that each seasonal influenza vaccination recruits few new T cells.

TCRdb independently ran MiXCR on the RT-PCR reads; one entry per CDR3 protein. The sample carries over 150,000 distinct CDR3 sequences, around 10% recorded once. The clonotype comes from a man between 50 and 75 years old who received an inactivated influenza vaccine. The chain employs TRBV6-5 and TRBJ1-5; D not certain. This specimen consisted of CD8+ T cells sorted from PBMCs, obtained about 24 months after vaccination. For the CDR3, the DNA is TGTGCCAGCAGTTTATCCAGCAATCAGCCCCAGCATTTT. Amino acids: CASSLSSNQPQHF.